These 12 T cell receptor beta chains originate from one sample sequenced in a study of CD8 T cells in Susac syndrome. Roughly 0.45 to 1 ug RNA was reverse transcribed with random hexamers. MiXCR was run by TCRdb on the immunoSEQ multiplex PCR reads, yielding one entry per CDR3 protein. The data show around 160,000 distinct CDR3 sequences, 90% to 95% seen once. Sequenced sample: CD4+ T cells from PBMCs. The receptor set was obtained from a human donor in good health.

This clonotype was recorded once. The rearrangement joins TRBV5-1 to TRBJ2-5, with 8 bases identical to TRBD2. The V segment lost 4 bases and the J segment 2 bases; nucleotides outside the gene matches: 7. The CDR3 runs to 15 residues. In germline, CDR1 is SGHRS, CDR2 YFSETQ. The CDR3 here is CASSLGAGEQETQYF. CDR3 DNA sequence: TGCGCCAGCAGCCTCGGAGCGGGGGAACAAGAGACCCAGTACTTC.

The V gene is TRBV12-3 or TRBV12-4, the J gene TRBJ1-4, with D uncertain. V gave up 5 bases and J gave up 0 bases, with 16 bases separating them. This CDR3 has 17 residues. The chain's CDR3 is CASSRSGDLATNEKLFF. The CDR3 DNA sequence: TGTGCCAGCAGTAGGTCAGGCGACCTTGCAACTAATGAAAAACTGTTTTTT.

This clonotype was seen more than once but under ten times. The CDR3 region is CASSLASGGQETQYF. The CDR3 DNA is TGTGCCAGCAGCTTGGCTAGCGGGGGCCAAGAGACCCAGTACTTC. The rearrangement uses TRBV5-4 and TRBJ2-5; 10 bases are shared with TRBD2. This CDR3 is 15 amino acids long. In germline, CDR1 is SGHNT, CDR2 YYREEE (reference sequence). The V gene end was trimmed by 0 bases and the J gene end by 1 base; junction bases not matched to a gene: 0.

J is TRBJ1-4 and V is TRBV12-3 or TRBV12-4, with 7 bases lining up with TRBD1. J gave up 15 bases and V 5 bases, and 9 bases lay outside the gene matches. CDR3 size: 12 residues. The CDR3 spells CASSTPGQKMFF. Here the CDR3 DNA reads TGTGCCAGCAGTACCCCGGGACAGAAGATGTTTTTT.

The genes are TRBV4-3 and TRBJ2-1, with D uncertain. Germline assignment: CDR1 LGHNA and CDR2 YSLEER. V was cut by 4 bases and J by 4 bases, with 14 bases left in between. The CDR3 has 15 amino acids. The chain's CDR3 is CASSLSPTGYNEQFF. CDR3 nucleotide sequence: TGCGCCAGCAGCCTTTCCCCGACTGGGTACAATGAGCAGTTCTTC.

The V call is TRBV20-1, the J call TRBJ2-5; D may be TRBD1 (6 bases). The CDR3 contains 14 residues. Germline V gene data show CDR1 as DFQATT and CDR2 as SNEGSKA (reference sequence). The V and J ends lost 0 bases and 5 bases respectively, with 13 bases between them. CDR3 coding DNA: TGCAGTGCTAGAGAGGCCAGGGGCGGGGAGACCCAGTACTTC. This sequence encodes CSAREARGGETQYF.

The V and J genes are TRBV13 and TRBJ2-3; TRBD2 aligns across 12 bases. The CDR3 contains 16 residues. From germline, CDR1 is PRHDT and CDR2 FYEKMQ (reference sequence). J lost 8 bases, V lost 5 bases, and 11 bases had no gene match. In DNA form, the CDR3 reads TGTGCCAGCAGCAGACTAGCGGGGGAAACAAGGGGTACGCAGTATTTT. Its translation is CASSRLAGETRGTQYF.

This clonotype has a single count. The chain recombines TRBV12-3 or TRBV12-4 with TRBJ1-2, with TRBD1 as a possible D gene (5 bases). The CDR3 loop spans 13 amino acids. V lost 1 base, J lost 7 bases, and 10 bases lay in between. The CDR3, as DNA: TGTGCCAGCAGTTTAGGACAGAAGGCTGGCTACACCTTC. Translated, it gives CASSLGQKAGYTF.

The chain uses TRBV28 and TRBJ1-2; 8 bases map to TRBD1. Trimming cost V 6 bases and J 3 bases; bases outside gene matches: 6. The CDR3 is 14 amino acids. Germline V CDR1 and CDR2: MDHEN, SYDVKM. This chain's CDR3 is CASSQGAGHYGYTF. The CDR3 nucleotides read TGTGCCAGCAGCCAGGGGGCGGGTCACTATGGCTACACCTTC.

The V and J genes are TRBV15 and TRBJ2-7, with TRBD2 matching over 13 bases. The V gene end was trimmed by 1 base and the J gene end by 9 bases; junction bases not matched to a gene: 6. This CDR3 comprises 15 residues. Per germline, CDR1 LNHNV and CDR2 YYDKDF (reference sequence). CDR3 in amino acids: CATSRAGTSGTPQYF. The CDR3 region has the DNA TGTGCCACCAGCAGAGCGGGGACTAGCGGGACACCGCAGTACTTC.

Here the CDR3 DNA reads TGTGCCTGGAGTGCCGGACAGGGGGGCTATGGCTACACCTTC. This encodes CAWSAGQGGYGYTF. The rearrangement links TRBV30 to TRBJ1-2; TRBD1 matches 10 bases. The CDR3 is made up of 14 amino acids. With 1 base clipped from V and 4 bases from J, the junction kept 3 bases outside the gene matches. CDR1 and CDR2 from the germline V gene are GTSNPN and SVGIG (reference sequence).

The gene calls are TRBV20-1 and TRBJ2-1; TRBD2 aligns across 11 bases. CDR3 size: 14 residues. After removal of 3 bases from V and 9 bases from J, the junction contained 7 bases not matched to a gene. Germline CDR1 is DFQATT and CDR2 is SNEGSKA (reference sequence). The CDR3 sequence: CSASSGGAAGEQFF. In DNA, the CDR3 is TGCAGTGCTAGTAGCGGGGGGGCCGCCGGTGAGCAGTTCTTC.